This T cell receptor (beta chain) was recovered during a study of naive and memory T cell subsets. This CDR3 spans 17 amino acids. CDR1 is SGHVS and CDR2 is FQNEAQ in the germline V gene. The germline V and J ends were trimmed by 1 base and 2 bases, with 15 bases remaining between them. CD4+ T cell IFNgamma after overnight CMV lysate exposure gave donor CMV status. Two oligonucleotides, mixed equimolar, formed the beta constant-region primer covering TRBC1 and TRBC2. The ligated cDNA underwent four PCR rounds using SP2 and nested alpha and beta constant-region primers. TCRdb ran MiXCR on the UMI-ligation and nested PCR reads and lists one entry per CDR3 protein. The data show over 80,000 distinct CDR3 sequences, about 10% seen once. This clonotype has a count of ten or more. What it binds is not known. Study results and limitations: Naive and memory subsets had different power law exponents for TCR abundance. A few larger clonotypes appeared in naive repertoires, especially CD8, possibly memory cells re-expressing CD45RA. Clonotypes are single alpha or beta chains, not paired receptors. Activation and differentiation may alter RNA-based TCR counts.

This TCR was recovered from a human donor in good health. Input material: naive CD4+ T cells from blood. The chain couples TRBV7-8 to TRBJ2-1, with a tentative D call TRBD1 (6 bases). The CDR3 bases are TGTGCCAGCAGCTTAGGATTATGGGACAAAACCTACAATGAGCAGTTCTTC. Its translation is CASSLGLWDKTYNEQFF.